This T cell receptor beta chain was captured by sequencing in a study of blood T cells in healthy people across ages. This clonotype was picked up a small number of times. The antigen is undetermined. The CDR3 runs to 13 residues. Trimming cost V 5 bases and J 2 bases, with 10 bases left between them. Germline lookup yields CDR1 SGHRS and CDR2 YFSETQ. Study conclusions and caveats: The donors' CMV status was not determined, possibly confounding changes in expanded clonotypes. Those diversity estimates obtained from one million T cells were thought to be underestimates. As age increased, TCR beta diversity per million T cells fell in a roughly linear fashion.

Combining a sample-barcoded 5' primer with a J-beta primer mix, a second PCR ran for about 6 to 12 cycles. Using its own MiXCR run on the 5' RACE reads, TCRdb lists one record per CDR3 protein. The sample lists approximately 810,000 distinct CDR3 sequences, 30% to 45% occurring once. Material: blood. This clonotype originated in a young man in good health. The chain joins TRBV5-1 to TRBJ2-5; possibly TRBD2 for D (6 bases). The CDR3 bases are TGCGCCAGCAGTTCGGGGGAGCAAGAGACCCAGTACTTC. This translates into CASSSGEQETQYF.